Listed here are 19 T cell receptor beta chains from one sample, sequenced in a study of monozygotic twins with inflammatory bowel disease. TCRdb re-called the 5' RACE reads and gives one entry per CDR3 protein, without DNA. This sample's table has approximately 400,000 distinct CDR3 sequences. The sequenced sample was blood. The origin of the receptors is a human donor with ulcerative colitis or Crohn's disease, or a healthy co-twin of an affected twin (not recorded which).

The rearrangement links TRBV19 to TRBJ1-5; TCRdb's D call, TRBD1, is unchecked because there is no DNA. CDR3 length: 14 residues. Germline CDR1 LNHDA, CDR2 SQIVND (reference sequence). The CDR3 spells CASRIGQGHQPQHF.

CDR3 amino acids: CASSPTGDNQPQHF. The chain has TRBV18 and TRBJ1-5; the TRBD1 assignment by TCRdb is unverifiable without DNA. The CDR3 is 14 residues long. Germline V gene lookup returns CDR1 KGHSH and CDR2 LQKENI.

The rearrangement joins TRBV7-2 to TRBJ1-6. Per the germline V gene, CDR1 is SGHTA and CDR2 is FQGNSA. This CDR3 contains 12 residues. The CDR3 spells CASDNGDSPLHF. Supplemented by reference TRBV7-2 and TRBJ1-6, the full variable domain reads GAGVSQSPSNKVTEKGKDVELRCDPISGHTALYWYRQSLGQGLEFLIYFQGNSAPDKSGLPSDRFSAERTGGSVSTLTIQRTQQEDSAVYLCASDNGDSPLHFGNGTRLTVT.

CDR3 protein: CASSFSGQANQPQHF. The rearrangement links TRBV7-8 to TRBJ1-5; TCRdb names TRBD1, which stays unverified in the absence of DNA. Per germline, CDR1 SGHVS and CDR2 FQNEAQ. This CDR3 spans 15 amino acids.

V gene TRBV7-8 combines with J gene TRBJ2-7; the D call of TRBD2 rests on TCRdb alone, since no DNA is present to check it. The CDR3 consists of 15 residues. CDR1 is SGHVS, CDR2 FQNEAQ, per germline. This CDR3 is CASSSLAGSNYEQYF.

The CDR3 sequence is CSARGREMFNEQFF. The chain employs TRBV20-1 and TRBJ2-1; the D call of TRBD2 rests on TCRdb alone, since no DNA is present to check it. The CDR3 consists of 14 residues. Per germline, CDR1 DFQATT and CDR2 SNEGSKA (reference sequence).

The rearrangement uses TRBV15 and TRBJ2-1. The CDR3 spans 14 residues. From germline, CDR1 is LNHNV and CDR2 YYDKDF (reference sequence). This CDR3 is CATFKGGSYNEQFF. Full variable domain (outside the CDR3, taken from reference TRBV15 and TRBJ2-1): DAMVIQNPRYQVTQFGKPVTLSCSQTLNHNVMYWYQQKSSQAPKLLFHYYDKDFNNEADTPDNFQSRRPNTSFCFLDIRSPGLGDTAMYLCATFKGGSYNEQFFGPGTRLTVL.

The chain combines TRBV11-2 with TRBJ2-6; as DNA is missing, the TRBD2 call by TCRdb cannot be tested. Germline V gene lookup returns CDR1 SGHAT and CDR2 FQNNGV. The CDR3 covers 18 residues. Here the CDR3 reads CASSPPPLAGAGANVLTF.

The J gene is TRBJ2-3, the V gene TRBV12-3 or TRBV12-4; the TCRdb D gene call, TRBD1, has no DNA to confirm it. This CDR3 spans 15 amino acids. The CDR3 loop is CASRQAGERGGTQYF.

V is TRBV5-6 and J is TRBJ2-5; TCRdb designates TRBD2, a call that cannot be tested without DNA. Germline CDR1 reads SGHDT; CDR2 reads YYEEEE. The CDR3 has 16 residues. The CDR3 here is CASRSTSGGPQETQYF.

The rearrangement links TRBV27 to TRBJ2-2; TCRdb selects TRBD1, and the lack of DNA leaves this call unchecked. This CDR3 is built from 17 residues. Germline values: CDR1 MNHEY, CDR2 SMNVEV (reference sequence). The CDR3 region is CASSSLQAVTTTGELFF.

CDR3 amino acids: CASSPERGLASYNEQFF. The J gene is TRBJ2-1, the V gene TRBV3-1; TCRdb selects TRBD1, and the lack of DNA leaves this call unchecked. Germline lookup yields CDR1 LGHDT and CDR2 YNNKEL (reference sequence). CDR3 length equals 17 residues.

The CDR3 is CASSLTGTGTGELFF. The chain recombines TRBV5-1 with TRBJ2-2; the D call of TRBD1 rests on TCRdb alone, since no DNA is present to check it. Germline lookup yields CDR1 SGHRS and CDR2 YFSETQ. The CDR3 covers 15 residues.

The chain employs TRBV12-3 or TRBV12-4 and TRBJ2-5. The CDR3 covers 13 residues. This chain's CDR3 is CASSYGGSETQYF.

V usage is TRBV3-1 and J usage is TRBJ1-1. This CDR3 comprises 12 residues. CDR1 and CDR2 from the germline V gene are LGHDT and YNNKEL (reference sequence). The CDR3 loop is CASSQGGSEAFF.

This chain uses TRBV28 with TRBJ1-2; the TRBD1 assignment by TCRdb is unverifiable without DNA. The CDR3 covers 14 residues. Germline CDR1 reads MDHEN; CDR2 reads SYDVKM. CDR3 in amino acids: CASSLDHGGYGYTF.

V is TRBV6-2 or TRBV6-3 and J is TRBJ1-2. Germline CDR1 reads MNHEY; CDR2 reads SVGEGT. This CDR3 comprises 12 residues. CDR3 region: CASMRADYGYTF.

The chain couples TRBV19 to TRBJ1-5. Germline V gene lookup returns CDR1 LNHDA and CDR2 SQIVND (reference sequence). This CDR3 region has 15 residues. The CDR3 spells CASRSEDLGNQPQHF.

The J gene is TRBJ2-7, the V gene TRBV3-1; TCRdb indicates TRBD2, and absent DNA this call remains unverified. The germline V gene encodes CDR1 LGHDT and CDR2 YNNKEL (reference sequence). The CDR3 contains 12 residues. The CDR3 spells CASSQVGAVQYF.